These T cell receptor beta chains were read from a single sample in a study of blood T cell repertoires in COVID-19. Data came from immunoSEQ multiplex PCR; TCRdb stores just in-frame clones and leaves some out. The table lists fewer than 200,000 clones, around 82% of them singletons. Sequences were obtained from PBMCs or T cells enriched from blood (not recorded which). Every receptor here comes from a woman aged 55-70 years with acute COVID-19. CDR3s include the opening cysteine and the closing phenylalanine or tryptophan. Each record gives: clone size, J gene, V gene, D gene, CDR3 DNA, CDR3 protein. The D gene is left open where the match is weak. A row's size may be missing; if present it is once, few, many or a size class.

clone size: NA; J gene: TRBJ1-1; V gene: TRBV11-2; D gene: TRBD1; CDR3 DNA: TGTGCCAGCAGCCCAGGGGGTGGCGTAGGGAACACTGAAGCTTTCTTT; CDR3 protein: CASSPGGGVGNTEAFF
clone size: NA; J gene: TRBJ2-6; V gene: TRBV6-2/TRBV6-3; D gene: TRBD1; CDR3 DNA: TGTGCCAGCAGTTCCCTAGGGGGCTTCACTGGGGCCAACGTCCTGACTTTC; CDR3 protein: CASSSLGGFTGANVLTF
clone size: NA; J gene: TRBJ2-3; V gene: TRBV10-3; D gene: TRBD2; CDR3 DNA: TGTGCCATCAGTGAGTCGAAAAAGACTAGCGGAATCACAGATACGCAGTATTTT; CDR3 protein: CAISESKKTSGITDTQYF
clone size: few; J gene: TRBJ1-1; V gene: TRBV28; D gene: NA; CDR3 DNA: TGTGCCAGCAGTTTAATCGGGGGGCGGGACACTGAAGCTTTCTTT; CDR3 protein: CASSLIGGRDTEAFF
clone size: once; J gene: TRBJ1-2; V gene: TRBV3-1/TRBV3-2; D gene: NA; CDR3 DNA: TGTGCCAGCAGCCATGGAGACAGGCCCTCCTATGGCTACACCTTC; CDR3 protein: CASSHGDRPSYGYTF
clone size: NA; J gene: TRBJ2-2; V gene: TRBV7-2; D gene: NA; CDR3 DNA: TGTGCCAGCAGATCCCGAGCCCGGGGAAATACCGGGGAGCTGTTTTTT; CDR3 protein: CASRSRARGNTGELFF
clone size: many; J gene: TRBJ2-2; V gene: TRBV28; D gene: NA; CDR3 DNA: TGTGCCAGCTCCGCCGTAGCTGACAACACCGGGGAGCTGTTTTTT; CDR3 protein: CASSAVADNTGELFF
clone size: few; J gene: TRBJ1-2; V gene: TRBV19; D gene: NA; CDR3 DNA: TGTGCCAGTAGTATGACGGGGAGATATGGCTACACCTTC; CDR3 protein: CASSMTGRYGYTF
clone size: medium-sized; J gene: TRBJ2-4; V gene: TRBV23-1; D gene: TRBD2; CDR3 DNA: TGCGCCAGCAGTCAATCGGATAAGCGGGAGAAGGTCAAAAACATTCAGTACTTC; CDR3 protein: CASSQSDKREKVKNIQYF
clone size: NA; J gene: TRBJ2-3; V gene: TRBV5-1; D gene: NA; CDR3 DNA: TGCGCCAGCAGCCCAACCCAGGGCCGAGATACGCAGTATTTT; CDR3 protein: CASSPTQGRDTQYF
clone size: NA; J gene: TRBJ2-3; V gene: TRBV23-1; D gene: TRBD1; CDR3 DNA: TGCGCCAGCACTCGGGACAGGGACACAGATACGCAGTATTTT; CDR3 protein: CASTRDRDTDTQYF
clone size: NA; J gene: TRBJ1-1; V gene: TRBV14; D gene: NA; CDR3 DNA: TGTGCCAGCAGCCAACCATCGGTCGGGAACACTGAAGCTTTCTTT; CDR3 protein: CASSQPSVGNTEAFF
clone size: NA; J gene: TRBJ1-1; V gene: TRBV19; D gene: NA; CDR3 DNA: TGTGCCAGCACCTCAGGGTGGAAGACTGAAGCTTTCTTT; CDR3 protein: CASTSGWKTEAFF
clone size: many; J gene: TRBJ2-1; V gene: TRBV29-1; D gene: NA; CDR3 DNA: TGCAGCGCTCTTGGGCAGGGTGCCTCCTACAATGAGCAGTTCTTC; CDR3 protein: CSALGQGASYNEQFF
clone size: few; J gene: TRBJ1-2; V gene: TRBV3-1/TRBV3-2; D gene: NA; CDR3 DNA: TGTGCCAGCAGCCAAGACTGGGTAACAGGGAAGGGCTACACCTTC; CDR3 protein: CASSQDWVTGKGYTF
clone size: NA; J gene: TRBJ1-4; V gene: TRBV28; D gene: TRBD1; CDR3 DNA: TGTGCCAGCGGGAAACCGGGACAGGGCTTTGAAAAACTGTTTTTT; CDR3 protein: CASGKPGQGFEKLFF
clone size: NA; J gene: TRBJ2-5; V gene: TRBV2; D gene: TRBD2; CDR3 DNA: TGTGCCACCGGGACTAGCGGGAGTGGGGAGACCCAGTACTTC; CDR3 protein: CATGTSGSGETQYF
clone size: NA; J gene: TRBJ1-6; V gene: TRBV18; D gene: NA; CDR3 DNA: TGTGCCAGCTCACCGTCTGAAGGAGGGAATTCACCCCTCCACTTT; CDR3 protein: CASSPSEGGNSPLHF
clone size: few; J gene: TRBJ1-5; V gene: TRBV11-3; D gene: TRBD1; CDR3 DNA: TGTGCCAGCAGCCCCCCGGACAGGGGTCAGGGTCAGCCCCAGCATTTT; CDR3 protein: CASSPPDRGQGQPQHF
clone size: NA; J gene: TRBJ2-1; V gene: TRBV7-9; D gene: TRBD2; CDR3 DNA: TGTGCCAGCAGCGATATGGCAACGACTAGCGGAGGACTTTACAATGAGCAGTTCTTC; CDR3 protein: CASSDMATTSGGLYNEQFF
clone size: few; J gene: TRBJ2-3; V gene: TRBV19; D gene: TRBD1; CDR3 DNA: TGTGCCAGTAGCCCGGGACAGCCAGCAACAGATACGCAGTATTTT; CDR3 protein: CASSPGQPATDTQYF
clone size: NA; J gene: TRBJ2-2; V gene: TRBV18; D gene: NA; CDR3 DNA: TGTGCCAGCTCACCCCTGGCAGGGGCGGCCGGGGAGCTGTTTTTT; CDR3 protein: CASSPLAGAAGELFF
clone size: NA; J gene: TRBJ2-5; V gene: TRBV30; D gene: TRBD1; CDR3 DNA: TGTGCCTGGGACCGGGACAGGGGTGAGACCCAGTACTTC; CDR3 protein: CAWDRDRGETQYF
clone size: NA; J gene: TRBJ1-1; V gene: TRBV10-3; D gene: NA; CDR3 DNA: TGTGCCATCAGTCCCTCCGGGAACACTGAAGCTTTCTTT; CDR3 protein: CAISPSGNTEAFF
clone size: NA; J gene: TRBJ2-2; V gene: TRBV5-4; D gene: NA; CDR3 DNA: TGTGCCAGCAGCTTGGCCAGAGGGAACACCGGGGAGCTGTTTTTT; CDR3 protein: CASSLARGNTGELFF
clone size: NA; J gene: TRBJ2-3; V gene: TRBV7-2; D gene: NA; CDR3 DNA: TGTGCCAGCAGGAACCCGAGGACATATTCGGGCACAGATACGCAGTATTTT; CDR3 protein: CASRNPRTYSGTDTQYF
clone size: once; J gene: TRBJ2-2; V gene: TRBV7-2; D gene: NA; CDR3 DNA: TGTGCCAGCAGCGTTTCAGGGGCGGGTAGGACCGGGGAGCTGTTTTTT; CDR3 protein: CASSVSGAGRTGELFF
clone size: NA; J gene: TRBJ2-3; V gene: TRBV3-1/TRBV3-2; D gene: TRBD2; CDR3 DNA: TGTGCCAGCAGCCAGGGCGGGGGGCCCGGCGCAGATACGCAGTATTTT; CDR3 protein: CASSQGGGPGADTQYF
clone size: NA; J gene: TRBJ1-4; V gene: TRBV11-2; D gene: NA; CDR3 DNA: TGTGCCAGCAGCTTGCGATATGAAAAACTGTTTTTT; CDR3 protein: CASSLRYEKLFF
clone size: once; J gene: TRBJ1-6; V gene: TRBV30; D gene: NA; CDR3 DNA: TGTGCCTGGAATCCTCACAACGATCATTCACCCCTCCACTTT; CDR3 protein: CAWNPHNDHSPLHF
clone size: NA; J gene: TRBJ1-4; V gene: TRBV7-9; D gene: NA; CDR3 DNA: TGTGCCAGCAGCCAGGCGGGTGTCCATGAAAAACTGTTTTTT; CDR3 protein: CASSQAGVHEKLFF
clone size: few; J gene: TRBJ2-3; V gene: TRBV9; D gene: TRBD2; CDR3 DNA: TGTGCCAGCAGCGTAGACGGCGGGGGGATTTCAGATACGCAGTATTTT; CDR3 protein: CASSVDGGGISDTQYF
clone size: NA; J gene: TRBJ2-3; V gene: TRBV9; D gene: TRBD2; CDR3 DNA: TGTGCCAGCAGGGGGACTAGCGTTGATACGCAGTATTTT; CDR3 protein: CASRGTSVDTQYF
clone size: NA; J gene: TRBJ2-5; V gene: TRBV5-4; D gene: NA; CDR3 DNA: TGTGCCAGCAGCTTACAACAGGGTGGTCGAGAGACCCAGTACTTC; CDR3 protein: CASSLQQGGRETQYF
clone size: NA; J gene: TRBJ1-4; V gene: TRBV7-9; D gene: NA; CDR3 DNA: TGTGCCAGCAGCTTAAACGAAGGAGGTGGCGAAAAACTGTTTTTT; CDR3 protein: CASSLNEGGGEKLFF
clone size: NA; J gene: TRBJ1-1; V gene: TRBV7-8; D gene: NA; CDR3 DNA: TGTGCCAGCAGCTTATCAGGGCTTTACACTGAAGCTTTCTTT; CDR3 protein: CASSLSGLYTEAFF
clone size: few; J gene: TRBJ1-2; V gene: TRBV7-2; D gene: NA; CDR3 DNA: TGTGCCAGCAGCTTAGTACGGAACTATGGCTACACCTTC; CDR3 protein: CASSLVRNYGYTF
clone size: NA; J gene: TRBJ1-1; V gene: TRBV7-9; D gene: NA; CDR3 DNA: TGTGCCAGCAGCTTAAGGGCCAGGACTACCGAAGCTTTCTTT; CDR3 protein: CASSLRARTTEAFF
clone size: few; J gene: TRBJ1-2; V gene: TRBV2; D gene: NA; CDR3 DNA: TGTGCCAGTTTACAGGGAGGGAACTATGGCTACACCTTC; CDR3 protein: CASLQGGNYGYTF
clone size: NA; J gene: TRBJ2-1; V gene: TRBV27; D gene: NA; CDR3 DNA: TGTGCCAGCAGTTTTTGGGGGGAGGCCTACAATGAGCAGTTCTTC; CDR3 protein: CASSFWGEAYNEQFF
clone size: NA; J gene: TRBJ1-5; V gene: TRBV20-1; D gene: NA; CDR3 DNA: TGCAGTGCTAGTAATTCCCTGGGGGGAGGTCAGCCCCAGCATTTT; CDR3 protein: CSASNSLGGGQPQHF